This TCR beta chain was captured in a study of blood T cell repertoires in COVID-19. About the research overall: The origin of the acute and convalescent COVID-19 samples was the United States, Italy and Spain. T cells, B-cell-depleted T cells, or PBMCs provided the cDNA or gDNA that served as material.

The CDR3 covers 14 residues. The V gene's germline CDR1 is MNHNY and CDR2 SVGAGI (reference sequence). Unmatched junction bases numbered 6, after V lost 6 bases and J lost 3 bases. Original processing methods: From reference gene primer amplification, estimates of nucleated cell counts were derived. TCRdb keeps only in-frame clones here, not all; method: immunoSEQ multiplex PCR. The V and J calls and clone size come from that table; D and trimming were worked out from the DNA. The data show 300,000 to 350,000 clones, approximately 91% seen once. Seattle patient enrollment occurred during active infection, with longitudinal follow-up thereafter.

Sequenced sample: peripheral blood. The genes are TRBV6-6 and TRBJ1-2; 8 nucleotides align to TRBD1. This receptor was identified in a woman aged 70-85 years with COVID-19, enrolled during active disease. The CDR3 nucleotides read TGTGCCAGCAGATATGGACAGGGAGACTATGGCTACACCTTC. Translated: CASRYGQGDYGYTF.